This T cell receptor (beta chain) is from a study of cytomegalovirus exposure and HLA in healthy donors. About this clone: Its antigen is unknown.

Study-level points and caveats: Listed as cytomegalovirus-associated were 150 to 200 TCR beta chains. Follow-up analysis later connected one missense variant in DCLRE1C with trimming of TCR beta V- and J-genes. For most TCR sequences rarity was the rule, although some public TCRs occurred in many donors. Researchers reported in a later analysis that common viral pathogens appeared linked to several top clusters.

This CDR3 is built from 14 residues. Germline V CDR1 and CDR2: SGHVS, FNYEAQ. With 2 bases removed from V and 2 bases from J, the gap between germline ends came to 10 bases. This PCR relied on a set of 60 Vbeta primers and 13 Jbeta primers. TCRdb's table, derived via immunoSEQ multiplex PCR, lists solely in-frame clones and lacks some. The table has under 150,000 clones, under 10% seen once. The gene calls are TRBV7-6 and TRBJ2-7, with D uncertain. The sequenced sample was PBMCs. This receptor was taken from a middle-aged woman in good health and CMV-seropositive. CDR3 region: CASSLKEHTYEQYF. In DNA, the CDR3 is TGTGCCAGCAGCTTAAAAGAACATACCTACGAGCAGTACTTC.